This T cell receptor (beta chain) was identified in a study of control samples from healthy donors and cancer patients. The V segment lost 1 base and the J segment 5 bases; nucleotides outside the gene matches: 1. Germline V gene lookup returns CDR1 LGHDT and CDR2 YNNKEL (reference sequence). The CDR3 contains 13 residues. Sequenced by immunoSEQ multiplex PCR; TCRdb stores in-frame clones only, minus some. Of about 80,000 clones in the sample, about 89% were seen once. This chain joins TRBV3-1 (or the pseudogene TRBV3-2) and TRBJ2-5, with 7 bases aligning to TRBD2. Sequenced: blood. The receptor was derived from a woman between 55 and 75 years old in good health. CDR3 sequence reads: CASSQGGGETQYF. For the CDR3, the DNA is TGTGCCAGCAGCCAAGGCGGGGGTGAGACCCAGTACTTC.